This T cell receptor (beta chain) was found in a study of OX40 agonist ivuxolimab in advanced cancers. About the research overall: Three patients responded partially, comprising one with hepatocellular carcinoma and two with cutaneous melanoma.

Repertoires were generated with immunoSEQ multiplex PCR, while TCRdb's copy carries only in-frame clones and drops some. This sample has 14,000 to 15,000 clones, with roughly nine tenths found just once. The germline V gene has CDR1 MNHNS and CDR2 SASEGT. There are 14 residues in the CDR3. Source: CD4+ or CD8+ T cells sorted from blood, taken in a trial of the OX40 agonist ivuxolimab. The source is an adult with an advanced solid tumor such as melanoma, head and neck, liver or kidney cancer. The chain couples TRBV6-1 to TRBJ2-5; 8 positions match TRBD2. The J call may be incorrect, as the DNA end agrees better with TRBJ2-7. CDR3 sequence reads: CASSESGSWYEQYF. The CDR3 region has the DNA TGTGCCAGCAGTGAAAGCGGGAGTTGGTACGAGCAGTACTTC.